These T cell receptor beta chains were read from a single sample in a study of blood T cell repertoires in COVID-19. The method was immunoSEQ multiplex PCR; TCRdb's version includes in-frame clones alone and lacks a portion of them. The repertoire holds approximately 150,000 clones, with roughly 77% as singletons. Sequenced sample: peripheral blood. These receptors were collected from a man in his sixties with acute or convalescent COVID-19. Both conserved end residues are part of each CDR3. Each record gives: J gene, V gene, clone size, CDR3 protein. Some rows mark clone size as missing; the rest say once, few, many or name a class of expanded clone.

j_gene: TRBJ2-5
v_gene: TRBV3-1/TRBV3-2
abundance: -
CDR3aa: CASTNGGRSQTQYF

j_gene: TRBJ2-1
v_gene: TRBV5-1
abundance: -
CDR3aa: CASSLGVSANYNEQFF

j_gene: TRBJ2-5
v_gene: TRBV5-5
abundance: -
CDR3aa: CASSSGTSGSTFETQYF

j_gene: TRBJ1-3
v_gene: TRBV6-1
abundance: -
CDR3aa: CASSEADSSGNTIYF

j_gene: TRBJ1-1
v_gene: TRBV29-1
abundance: -
CDR3aa: CSVAGTGAEAFF

j_gene: TRBJ1-5
v_gene: TRBV27
abundance: -
CDR3aa: CASRPGQGSRQPQHF

j_gene: TRBJ2-1
v_gene: TRBV5-1
abundance: -
CDR3aa: CASSSGGTISYNEQFF

j_gene: TRBJ2-3
v_gene: TRBV7-2
abundance: once
CDR3aa: CASSLYTDTQYF

j_gene: TRBJ2-7
v_gene: TRBV4-1
abundance: -
CDR3aa: CASSQRDSSYEQYF

j_gene: TRBJ2-7
v_gene: TRBV2
abundance: -
CDR3aa: CASSVQVISYEQYF

j_gene: TRBJ2-1
v_gene: TRBV7-6
abundance: -
CDR3aa: CASSLASAGGPGNEQFF

j_gene: TRBJ1-2
v_gene: TRBV19
abundance: -
CDR3aa: CASIPGQGANYGYTF

j_gene: TRBJ1-3
v_gene: TRBV28
abundance: many
CDR3aa: CATYTPRRVSGNTIYF

j_gene: TRBJ1-2
v_gene: TRBV27
abundance: -
CDR3aa: CASSFDRAWGGYTF

j_gene: TRBJ2-1
v_gene: TRBV19
abundance: -
CDR3aa: CASSILAWTGQGNEQFF

j_gene: TRBJ2-3
v_gene: TRBV7-2
abundance: -
CDR3aa: CASSFQGAGTDTQYF

j_gene: TRBJ2-1
v_gene: TRBV6-5
abundance: -
CDR3aa: CASSYSIGLGGNEQFF

j_gene: TRBJ2-7
v_gene: TRBV5-1
abundance: -
CDR3aa: CASSLPGQGVEQYF

j_gene: TRBJ2-3
v_gene: TRBV13
abundance: -
CDR3aa: CATKLLAEDTQYF

j_gene: TRBJ2-4
v_gene: TRBV5-4
abundance: -
CDR3aa: CASSLTGGFIQYF

j_gene: TRBJ2-1
v_gene: TRBV24-1
abundance: -
CDR3aa: CATSDLAPMEQFF

j_gene: TRBJ1-5
v_gene: TRBV6-4
abundance: -
CDR3aa: CASSTSGQYSNQPQHF

j_gene: TRBJ2-1
v_gene: TRBV4-1
abundance: -
CDR3aa: CASSQLGLAGGSSYNEQFF

j_gene: TRBJ2-7
v_gene: TRBV11-2
abundance: -
CDR3aa: CASSPPSGRGGEQYF

j_gene: TRBJ2-6
v_gene: TRBV6-4
abundance: -
CDR3aa: CASSAGRPGANVLTF